These 19 T cell receptor beta chains originate from one sample sequenced in a study of chemoradiotherapy in HPV16-positive cancers. Generated by immunoSEQ multiplex PCR, the TCRdb table keeps only in-frame clones and is missing some. This table holds some 21,000 clones, around 85% found once. The source material was blood, sampled from a patient who underwent chemoradiotherapy. These receptors were obtained from a human donor with HPV-associated anogenital cancer.

This clone was seen once. The chain joins TRBV18 to TRBJ2-7; perhaps TRBD1 as D (5 bases). Germline assignment: CDR1 KGHSH and CDR2 LQKENI. Trimming left V 0 bases short and J 3 bases short, with 12 bases between. The CDR3 runs to 15 residues. CDR3 nucleotides: TGTGCCAGCTCACCACCAGGGGAAAATCGCTACGAGCAGTACTTC. It specifies CASSPPGENRYEQYF.

V usage is TRBV7-9 and J usage is TRBJ1-4; TRBD1 matches at 10 bases. Germline values: CDR1 SEHNR, CDR2 FQNEAQ (reference sequence). The CDR3 contains 15 residues. J was trimmed by 8 bases and V by 4 bases; bases with no gene match: 7. CDR3 protein: CASSSWTGGEEKLFF. The CDR3 region has the DNA TGTGCCAGCAGCTCCTGGACAGGGGGGGAAGAAAAACTGTTTTTT. Full variable domain (missing parts from reference TRBV7-9 and TRBJ1-4): DTGVSQNPRHKITKRGQNVTFRCDPISEHNRLYWYRQTLGQGPEFLTYFQNEAQLEKSRLLSDRFSAERPKGSFSTLEIQRTEQGDSAMYLCASSSWTGGEEKLFFGSGTQLSVL.

This chain links TRBV19 with TRBJ2-7; a possible D gene is TRBD1 (6 bases). Trimming took off 5 bases at V and 0 bases at J, with 17 bases between the two ends. Germline V gene data show CDR1 as LNHDA and CDR2 as SQIVND (reference sequence). The CDR3 runs to 16 residues. For the CDR3, the DNA is TGTGCCAGTAGTGGCCCCTGGACAGCCTCCTCCTACGAGCAGTACTTC. Amino acids: CASSGPWTASSYEQYF. Supplemented by reference TRBV19 and TRBJ2-7, the full variable domain reads DGGITQSPKYLFRKEGQNVTLSCEQNLNHDAMYWYRQDPGQGLRLIYYSQIVNDFQKGDIAEGYSVSREKKESFPLTVTSAQKNPTAFYLCASSGPWTASSYEQYFGPGTRLTVT.

This rearrangement joins TRBV29-1 to TRBJ2-5; either TRBD1 or TRBD2 may supply D (7 bases each). This CDR3 comprises 12 residues. The germline V and J ends were trimmed by 7 bases and 2 bases, with 11 bases remaining between them. Germline CDR1 and CDR2: SQVTM and ANQGSEA. CDR3 protein: CSGGGQQETQYF. The CDR3 DNA is TGCAGCGGGGGGGGACAGCAAGAGACCCAGTACTTC.

This sequence joins TRBV7-9 and TRBJ1-3, with TRBD1 as a possible D gene (5 bases). Deletions cut 3 bases from V and 0 bases from J, with 12 bases between. Germline V gives CDR1 SEHNR, CDR2 FQNEAQ (reference sequence). This CDR3 is 16 amino acids long. The DNA for the CDR3 is TGTGCCAGCAGCTTTGGAAAGGGGCTCTCTGGAAACACCATATATTTT. Protein: CASSFGKGLSGNTIYF.

V and J are TRBV10-3 and TRBJ2-7, with unresolved D. Trimming removed 0 bases from V and 5 bases from J, with 8 bases in between. Looked up from germline, CDR1 is ENHRY and CDR2 is SYGVKD. The CDR3 runs 13 residues. CDR3 nucleotides: TGTGCCATCAGTGAGTCCAGGAAAGACGAGCAGTACTTC. It specifies CAISESRKDEQYF.

The gene calls are TRBV19 and TRBJ2-3; D may be TRBD1 (6 bases). CDR3 size: 16 residues. V dropped 5 bases and J dropped 1 base, with 16 bases sitting between them. Germline lookup yields CDR1 LNHDA and CDR2 SQIVND (reference sequence). The CDR3 region is CASSGERNRGTDTQYF. The CDR3 coding sequence is TGTGCCAGTAGTGGGGAGAGGAACAGGGGCACAGATACGCAGTATTTT.

The chain uses TRBV7-2 and TRBJ2-5, with 10 bases aligning to TRBD1. The length of the CDR3 is 15 residues. Germline values: CDR1 SGHTA, CDR2 FQGNSA. The V and J ends lost 5 bases and 4 bases, in that order; junction bases with no gene match: 7. CDR3 DNA sequence: TGTGCCAGCAGCCCTCGGACAGGGGGTCGAGAGACCCAGTACTTC. Amino acid sequence: CASSPRTGGRETQYF. Looking up the rest from reference TRBV7-2 and TRBJ2-5 gives the full variable domain: GAGVSQSPSNKVTEKGKDVELRCDPISGHTALYWYRQSLGQGLEFLIYFQGNSAPDKSGLPSDRFSAERTGGSVSTLTIQRTQQEDSAVYLCASSPRTGGRETQYFGPGTRLLVL.

V and J are TRBV29-1 and TRBJ2-5; TRBD2 is a possible D gene (6 bases). V was trimmed by 8 bases and J by 5 bases, leaving 12 bases between them. The CDR3 spans 11 residues. The germline CDR1 and CDR2 sequences are SQVTM and ANQGSEA. The CDR3 DNA follows: TGCAGCTTACGGAGGGGTGAGACCCAGTACTTC. Its protein is CSLRRGETQYF.

This clone is labeled large. This rearrangement joins TRBV5-3 to TRBJ2-7; the D call may be TRBD1 or TRBD2 (5 bases each). TRBV5-3 is an ORF; its function is uncertain. This CDR3 comprises 16 residues. V lost 0 bases and J 3 bases, leaving 16 bases between the germline ends. This CDR3 reads CARSLDPWDGHYEQYF. Here the CDR3 DNA reads TGTGCCAGAAGCTTGGATCCATGGGACGGCCACTACGAGCAGTACTTC.

This chain links TRBV7-3 with TRBJ1-1; D is ambiguous. The CDR3 totals 13 residues. The V end was cut by 6 bases, the J end by 3 bases, with 11 bases between. In germline, CDR1 is SGHTA, CDR2 FQGTGA. The CDR3 protein is CASRQGYYTEAFF. The CDR3 bases are TGTGCCAGCAGACAAGGGTACTACACTGAAGCTTTCTTT.

The rearrangement joins TRBV6-5 to TRBJ2-1, with a tentative D call TRBD1 (5 bases). V shed 2 bases and J shed 4 bases, with 12 bases lying between them. This CDR3 has 15 residues. Germline CDR1 is MNHEY and CDR2 is SVGAGI. CDR3 nucleotide sequence: TGTGCCAGCAGTTACGAGAGGCAGGGTTACAATGAGCAGTTCTTC. Encoded protein: CASSYERQGYNEQFF.

About this clone: The same CDR3 also results from other DNA sequences found in this sample. This sequence joins TRBV5-3 and TRBJ2-7; D not certain. TRBV5-3 is marked as an open reading frame, function uncertain. This CDR3 spans 9 amino acids. The V gene lost 5 bases and the J gene lost 8 bases, with 5 bases spanning the gap. CDR3 sequence (DNA): TGTGCCAGAAGTCATCAGCAGTACTTC. Encoded protein: CARSHQQYF.

The chain carries TRBV15 and TRBJ1-1, with D hard to call. The germline CDR1 and CDR2 sequences are LNHNV and YYDKDF (reference sequence). Trimming left V 0 bases short and J 8 bases short, with 10 bases between. The CDR3 runs 13 residues. The chain's CDR3 is CATSREPRTEAFF. The CDR3 DNA is TGTGCCACCAGCAGAGAACCCCGGACGGAAGCTTTCTTT.

The chain couples TRBV5-1 to TRBJ1-2; D gene uncertain. CDR3 length: 12 residues. V was trimmed by 0 bases and J by 4 bases, leaving 4 bases between them. The germline V gene encodes CDR1 SGHRS and CDR2 YFSETQ. CDR3 region: CASSLDTYGYTF. The CDR3 DNA reads as TGCGCCAGCAGCTTGGACACCTATGGCTACACCTTC.

The rearrangement uses TRBV5-4 and TRBJ2-5; TRBD2 matches 9 bases. Trimming at V came to 3 bases and at J to 0 bases, leaving 6 bases not matched to a gene. CDR1 is SGHNT and CDR2 is YYREEE in the germline V gene (reference sequence). The CDR3 covers 16 residues. For the CDR3, the DNA is TGTGCCAGCAGCTCCGGTGCGGGGGGGCACCAAGAGACCCAGTACTTC. Residues: CASSSGAGGHQETQYF.

The rearrangement links TRBV6-5 to TRBJ2-7; 10 nucleotides match TRBD1. The CDR3 extends over 14 amino acids. CDR1 is MNHEY and CDR2 is SVGAGI in the germline V gene. V shed 5 bases and J 2 bases; nucleotides not matched to a gene: 3. For the CDR3, the DNA is TGTGCCAGCAGTCTTGACAGGGGGCCCTACGAGCAGTACTTC. Translated, it gives CASSLDRGPYEQYF.

The V call is TRBV19, the J call TRBJ1-2, with TRBD1 matching over 7 bases. The ends lost 10 bases at V and 6 bases at J; junction bases unmatched: 17. The CDR3 length is 15 residues. The germline V gene encodes CDR1 LNHDA and CDR2 SQIVND (reference sequence). Written as DNA, the CDR3 is TGTGCCACCGCGCGGTGGGGACAGCCAAGGGATGGCTACACCTTC. Its protein product is CATARWGQPRDGYTF.

This chain joins TRBV4-3 and TRBJ2-1; TRBD1 agrees at 7 bases. The trim removed 1 base at V and 4 bases at J, leaving 7 bases unmatched. Germline V gene sequence: CDR1 LGHNA, CDR2 YSLEER. The CDR3 runs to 16 residues. Here the CDR3 DNA reads TGCGCCAGCAGCCAAGGTACAGGGGAGTTTTACAATGAGCAGTTCTTC. Translated: CASSQGTGEFYNEQFF.